This T cell receptor beta chain was retrieved from a study of cytomegalovirus exposure and HLA in healthy donors (dated by TCRdb to the late 2010s). Concerning the study at large: In an earlier analysis of under 750 of the donors, 250 to 350 Gb of sequence data and 90 million to 120 million unique TCR beta sequences from approximately 180 million T cells were reported. An earlier analysis of some 500 of the donors applied high-throughput TCR beta sequencing to assess whether each TCR beta V gene segment acted as functional or pseudogenic. A few DR-DQ haplotypes were treated as single units for association and clustering because of strong linkage in the cohort. Besides the first cohort of under 700 subjects, a separate validation cohort made up of around 120 different subjects was used. Genome-wide SNP genotypes for about 60% of the 666 donors were used in a later genetic analysis, which treated that subset as a discovery cohort. HLA typing covered class I and class II loci at four-digit resolution. The aim of the study was to test whether cataloging public T cell receptors could identify signatures of past pathogen exposure. On average, around 240,000 unique TCR beta nucleotide sequences were sequenced per donor among a few hundred genotyped donors of the cohort, with 15% to 20% of those sequences being non-productive. In the later analysis, no new phenotypic data were used to find candidate immune exposures; instead, reliance was placed on TCR beta sequences and their occurrence across donors. Of the 300 to 450 genotyped donors, around 81% fell in the genetic ancestry cluster associated with self-reported Caucasian donors. An early release covering more than 500 HLA-typed donors comprised 300 to 350 gigabases of sequencing data and roughly 85 million unique TCR sequences. The study combined high-throughput TCR immunosequencing, statistical association of individual TCRs with disease status, and machine learning to predict cytomegalovirus infection status. Every discovery cohort repertoire had been produced on one sequencing platform. The study used immunosequencing to profile the T cell repertoires of approximately 630 subjects and linked those repertoires to cytomegalovirus serostatus. In a later analysis, previously published TCR beta repertoires from more than 500 donors were re-analyzed and high-resolution HLA genotyping was added so that TCR occurrence patterns could be studied. The number of donors typed differed by locus, with roughly 629-640 for A, B, C, DRB1 and DQB1, 522 for DQA1, 600 to 610 for DPA1, and 450 to 480 for DPB1. Donor age, sex, ethnicity and CMV serostatus were compiled alongside the repertoire data. General conclusions and limits of the study: In a later analysis, several top co-occurrence clusters were reported to appear linked to parvovirus B19, influenza, CMV and Epstein-Barr virus. CMV serostatus was the only immune exposure information available for the cohort. A later analysis found that most CMV-associated TCR beta chains appeared HLA-restricted, with HLA associations seemingly driven largely by CMV exposure. In a later genetic analysis, a missense DCLRE1C variant was associated with V-gene and J-gene trimming of TCR beta chains, and the association was replicated in an independent cohort. Because the 87-base-pair reads could not distinguish some IMGT-functional V segments, including TRBV6-2 and TRBV6-3, those segments were excluded. A later analysis associated about 17,000 TCR beta sequences with specific HLA alleles at a false discovery rate of 0.05. Linkage disequilibrium might explain the correlated functional status among segregating V segments, but an unknown experimental factor could not be excluded. A further reported finding was that TCR beta sequences accurately predicted the HLA-A and HLA-B alleles for most subjects in the first cohort. The earlier analysis of about 600 of the donors excluded approximately 17 rarely observed V segments, including chromosome 9 orphons, because counts were too low. In an earlier analysis of roughly 500 of the donors, most TCR beta V segments appeared in productive rearrangements about 87% or about 30% of the time, broadly matching IMGT annotations. The study listed approximately 150 TCR beta chains as associated with cytomegalovirus. A few of the identified cytomegalovirus-associated TCR beta chains were confirmed in vitro to be specific for cytomegalovirus antigens. Because HLA typing was unavailable for some donors at each locus, only the typed subset was used in association tests. The cohort was sequenced for TCR beta chains only, and without alpha or paired-chain data the features that could be detected were limited. A later analysis found that HLA-associated TCR beta chains were more clonally expanded and had lower generation probabilities than equally common non-associated chains. The authors suggested that the approach could potentially be generalized to other disease states and immunological phenotypes. In a later analysis, TCR association rates were found to vary across HLA loci, with the most associated TCRs seen for DRB1 alleles and the fewest for HLA-C alleles. Roughly uniform sequencing depth across donors was assumed in presence/absence analyses, although this assumption may not hold. While some public TCRs were present in many individuals, most TCR sequences turned up only very rarely across donors. The classifier was reported to diagnose cytomegalovirus status with high specificity and sensitivity in both the original and validation cohorts. When HLA alleles, especially DR and DQ, strongly co-occurred, attributing TCR associations to individual alleles was difficult. In a later genetic analysis, fewer N-insertions in productive TCRs were reported among donors in an Asian-associated ancestry cluster than the approximately 710-donor mean. The sequencing pipeline was judged likely to have produced a cluster of highly shared sequence variants as a technical artifact.

The cohort comprised 550 to 700 healthy bone marrow donors. Cohort members were all nominally healthy when sampled, although unrecorded immune exposures were likely present. The donor tested CMV seropositive and was one of the 289 seropositive cohort members. A peripheral blood sample was provided by each donor, and peripheral blood mononuclear cells were used for TCR beta sequencing. Genomic DNA was extracted from the blood cell samples with the Qiagen DNeasy Blood Extraction Kit. Note on this clone: Its antigen is currently not known. Within one base of it there is no much larger clone, and no base qualities were kept.

Library creation used the immunoSEQ multiplex PCR assay. The multiplex PCR relied on a mix of 60 forward primers for TCR Vbeta segments and 13 reverse primers for TCR Jbeta segments. The CDR3 region of rearranged TCR beta genes was amplified from genomic DNA by a multiplex PCR assay. On the Illumina HiSeq System, the amplified TCR beta libraries were sequenced as 87-base-pair reads. The paper's processing steps were these. In a later analysis, roughly 80 million unique TCR beta chains were counted across the roughly 670 repertoires, and some 10 million of these chains were shared by at least two donors. A nearest-neighbor algorithm error-corrected the raw reads and collapsed the reads into unique sequences, merging closely related sequences to remove PCR and sequencing errors. Alignment of CDR3 sequences to IMGT reference sequences was used to assign V, D and J gene segments. For a sequence to be retained, at least a six-nucleotide match to both a V gene segment and a J gene segment was required. Rearrangements were called productive when the CDR3 lacked stop codons and stayed in frame with V and J; all others were non-productive. Following IMGT convention, CDR3 was defined as the stretch from the second conserved V-encoded cysteine to the conserved J-encoded phenylalanine. Sequences without an unambiguous match to a single V gene segment were excluded from the earlier analysis of 500 to 700 of the donors. In an earlier analysis of a few hundred of the donors, a V segment was called functional when productive rearrangements were above 56.7%, and segregating when the standard deviation between donors exceeded 5%. A statistical classification framework was developed to diagnose cytomegalovirus status using the catalog of TCR beta chain sequences. In a later analysis, V and J genes were assigned by comparing TCR nucleotide sequences against IMGT/GENE-DB human TR gene sequences. In a later analysis, CDR3 sequences and most-parsimonious VDJ recombination scenarios were assigned using the TCRdist pipeline. In a later analysis, each TCR beta chain was defined by its CDR3 amino acid sequence together with its V-gene family, and reads without a unique V-gene family were excluded. A later analysis removed roughly 590 highly shared, low-generation-probability nucleotide sequences to deal with suspected cross-contamination and a sequencing artifact. A later analysis calculated a clonal expansion index for each public chain from normalized within-repertoire ranks of inferred template counts. A later analysis computed generation probabilities with a VDJ recombination model fitted to out-of-frame rearrangements, and checked the results against IGoR. In a later analysis, TCR-TCR, TCR-HLA and TCR-CMV co-occurrence was scored with hypergeometric tests, and a repertoire-size bias correction was applied to TCR pairs. False discovery rates were estimated in a later analysis by permuting HLA or CMV assignments 20 times. In a later analysis, co-occurring TCRs were grouped using DBSCAN, with TCRdist sequence similarity added in when clustering inside HLA-allele-positive subsets. Repertoires with fewer than 30,000 or more than 120,000 public chains, plus five repertoires with anomalous nucleotide sharing, were excluded from co-occurrence clustering. TCRdb provides this immuneACCESS table in a form limited to in-frame rearrangements. Some clones are lacking; in checked studies, under half of them reflect an unresolved V gene, and why the rest are absent is not known. The V and J calls and clone size were taken over from that table, and D and trimming were inferred from the DNA. The sample table lists about 140,000 clones, 80% to 85% of them with a count of one. Approximately 1.3% of the sample comes from the top ten.

V is cut by 0 bases and J by 7 bases, and the space between the germline ends is 15 bases. From its cysteine to its phenylalanine, the CDR3 spans 15 amino acids. Only the CDR3 DNA is retained, 45 bases long and in frame from the first base. The germline V gene yields MNHEY for CDR1 and SVGAGI for CDR2. This clonotype originated in a male donor in good health and CMV-seropositive. This chain is built from TRBV6-5 and TRBJ1-2, with the D gene call left open. The sequencing sample was made of PBMCs. CDR3 region: CASSYSGEGLRGYTF. The DNA sequence is TGTGCCAGCAGTTACTCCGGGGAGGGTCTACGTGGCTACACCTTC.